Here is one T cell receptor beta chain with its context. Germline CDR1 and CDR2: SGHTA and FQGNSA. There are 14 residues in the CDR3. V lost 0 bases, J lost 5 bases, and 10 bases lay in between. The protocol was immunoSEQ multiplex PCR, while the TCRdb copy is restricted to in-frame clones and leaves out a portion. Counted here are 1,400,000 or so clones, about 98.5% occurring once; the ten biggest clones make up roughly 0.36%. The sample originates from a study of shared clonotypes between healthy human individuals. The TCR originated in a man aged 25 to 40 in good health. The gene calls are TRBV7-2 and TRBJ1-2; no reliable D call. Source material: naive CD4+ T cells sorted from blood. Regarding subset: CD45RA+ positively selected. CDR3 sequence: CASSLARSTYGYTF. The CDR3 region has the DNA TGTGCCAGCAGCTTAGCTAGGTCTACGTATGGCTACACCTTC.